These 13 T cell receptor beta chains originate from one sample sequenced in a study of Ad26.COV2.S vaccination and SARS-CoV-2 variants. Assay: immunoSEQ multiplex PCR; the TCRdb copy retains only in-frame clones and omits some. There are more than 300,000 clones in the sample; about 86% occur only once, and 1.5% to 2.5% lies in the top ten. The treatment is: some 20 received Ad26.COV2.S at low or high dose, single or two shots; 5 received placebo; per-sample allocation not given. The samples date from day 63 after the first vaccine or placebo injection. Here the sequenced sample was peripheral blood, taken in a trial of Ad26.COV2.S vaccine versus placebo. These receptors were collected from a person between 18 and 59 years old who received the Ad26.COV2.S COVID-19 vaccine or a placebo.

The V call is TRBV3-1 (or the pseudogene TRBV3-2), the J call TRBJ1-3; TRBD1 is a possible D gene (5 bases). Germline V gives CDR1 LGHDT, CDR2 YNNKEL (reference sequence). V gave up 1 base and J gave up 0 bases, with 7 bases separating them. The CDR3 length is 15 residues. DNA for the CDR3: TGTGCCAGCAGCCAAGGGGGGGTCTCTGGAAACACCATATATTTT. Residues: CASSQGGVSGNTIYF.

Here the CDR3 reads CASSLNPGGSYNEQFF. The DNA of the CDR3 is TGTGCCAGCAGCTTAAACCCGGGGGGCTCCTACAATGAGCAGTTCTTC. The V and J genes are TRBV7-2 and TRBJ2-1, with TRBD2 identical over 7 bases. Germline assignment: CDR1 SGHTA and CDR2 FQGNSA. This CDR3 has 16 residues. The junction had 4 bases not matched to a gene; V was cut back by 2 bases and J by 0 bases.

The rearrangement joins TRBV6-6 to TRBJ2-7; 10 bases are shared with TRBD1. The CDR3 totals 15 residues. Germline V gene lookup returns CDR1 MNHNY and CDR2 SVGAGI (reference sequence). Trimming at V came to 6 bases and at J to 7 bases, leaving 12 bases not matched to a gene. The CDR3 reads CASRLGQGGTKEQYF. In DNA form, the CDR3 reads TGTGCCAGCAGACTCGGACAGGGGGGAACGAAAGAGCAGTACTTC.

This chain uses TRBV5-1 with TRBJ1-5; D ambiguous. Looked up from germline, CDR1 is SGHRS and CDR2 is YFSETQ. The V and J ends lost 0 bases and 4 bases respectively, with 23 bases between them. The CDR3 is 19 amino acids. The CDR3 region is CASSLERHASLFGNQPQHF. The DNA of the CDR3 is TGCGCCAGCAGCTTGGAACGACATGCCTCCCTCTTCGGAAATCAGCCCCAGCATTTT.

V gene TRBV28 combines with J gene TRBJ1-1, with unresolved D. Trimming took off 7 bases at V and 9 bases at J, with 15 bases between the two ends. CDR3 length equals 12 residues. Germline lookup yields CDR1 MDHEN and CDR2 SYDVKM. Here the CDR3 DNA reads TGTGCCAGCAACCGCCTTGGACCCCAAGCTTTCTTT. As protein: CASNRLGPQAFF.

This clone was seen more than once but under ten times. This chain connects TRBV4-1 to TRBJ1-3; weak D call: TRBD1 (6 bases). The ends were cut back, 1 base at V and 4 bases at J, with 14 bases in the middle. The germline gives CDR1 MGHRA, CDR2 YSYEKL. This CDR3 has 16 residues. CDR3 coding DNA: TGCGCCAGCAGCCAAGGGATCAACAGGGACGGAAACACCATATATTTT. It translates to CASSQGINRDGNTIYF.

The rearrangement uses TRBV7-2 and TRBJ2-5; possible D gene TRBD2, 6 bases. The CDR3 has 11 residues. Germline CDR1 and CDR2: SGHTA and FQGNSA. The ends were cut back, 9 bases at V and 2 bases at J, with 7 bases in the middle. The CDR3 nucleotides read TGTGCCAGTCGGGGGCAAGAGACCCAGTACTTC. It translates to CASRGQETQYF.

As to this clone: Other nucleotide sequences from this sample produce the same CDR3. The chain links TRBV7-9 to TRBJ1-2, with a weak D call TRBD1 (6 bases). Trimming removed 3 bases at V and 5 bases at J, with 13 bases between. Germline V gives CDR1 SEHNR, CDR2 FQNEAQ (reference sequence). This CDR3 has 14 amino acids. The CDR3 loop reads CASSFTGGGYGYTF. In DNA form, the CDR3 reads TGTGCCAGCAGCTTCACGGGGGGCGGGTATGGCTACACCTTC.

The genes are TRBV5-1 and TRBJ2-1, with D possibly being TRBD1 (6 bases). CDR3 length: 16 amino acids. Germline V lookup: CDR1 SGHRS, CDR2 YFSETQ. The ends were cut back, 0 bases at V and 2 bases at J, with 12 bases in the middle. The CDR3 reads CASSLDPRGTYNEQFF. The CDR3 nucleotides are TGCGCCAGCAGCTTGGATCCCAGGGGCACCTACAATGAGCAGTTCTTC. Based on the CDR3 plus reference TRBV5-1 and TRBJ2-1, the full variable domain is KAGVTQTPRYLIKTRGQQVTLSCSPISGHRSVSWYQQTPGQGLQFLFEYFSETQRNKGNFPGRFSGRQFSNSRSEMNVSTLELGDSALYLCASSLDPRGTYNEQFFGPGTRLTVL.

The gene calls are TRBV30 and TRBJ1-6; TRBD1 matches at 7 bases. V lost 3 bases to trimming and J lost 7 bases; unmatched junction nucleotides: 9. The V gene's germline CDR1 is GTSNPN and CDR2 SVGIG (reference sequence). This CDR3 has 15 residues. DNA for the CDR3: TGTGCCTGGAGATACCCTGGACAGGCGAATTCACCCCTCCACTTT. It yields the protein CAWRYPGQANSPLHF.

This chain links TRBV5-1 with TRBJ2-5; TRBD1 matches 9 bases. Germline V gene data show CDR1 as SGHRS and CDR2 as YFSETQ. V was pared by 3 bases and J by 5 bases, with 8 bases of the junction left unmatched. The CDR3 runs to 15 residues. This CDR3 reads CASSSQGQGFETQYF. CDR3 DNA sequence: TGCGCCAGCAGCTCGCAAGGACAGGGGTTCGAGACCCAGTACTTC.

This rearrangement joins TRBV5-4 to TRBJ2-1, with D possibly TRBD2 on 6 matching bases. In germline, CDR1 is SGHNT, CDR2 YYREEE (reference sequence). This CDR3 is built from 15 residues. The V end was cut by 4 bases, the J end by 2 bases, with 13 bases between. The CDR3 coding sequence is TGTGCCAGCAGCACAACTAGCAGCCCCTACAATGAGCAGTTCTTC. Its translation is CASSTTSSPYNEQFF.

The J gene is TRBJ1-1, the V gene TRBV30; a possible D gene is TRBD1 (6 bases). CDR3 length: 15 residues. Per germline, CDR1 GTSNPN and CDR2 SVGIG (reference sequence). Trimming pared 3 bases from V and 5 bases from J, leaving 19 bases between. The CDR3 sequence: CAWSRPGGARTEAFF. CDR3 DNA sequence: TGTGCCTGGAGCCGACCCGGGGGGGCGCGGACTGAAGCTTTCTTT.